This T cell receptor beta chain was profiled in a study of post-analysis software for immune sequencing data. Overall study findings and caveats: In patients, about 5 TRBV segments were more frequent than in controls, with TRBV5-6, TRBV5-1 and TRBV20-1 among them. Significantly decreased normalized Chao1 diversity was recorded for multiple sclerosis patients relative to controls. F measure grouped same-batch samples tightly together.

Unique molecular identifiers had been added to the TCR beta cDNA libraries. TCRdb analysed the PCR reads with MiXCR anew, one entry per CDR3 protein. The data show around 250,000 distinct CDR3 sequences, with 36% seen just once and 4% to 6% held by the top ten. CDR1 and CDR2 from the germline V gene are SQVTM and ANQGSEA. The CDR3 loop spans 16 amino acids. V was clipped by 4 bases and J by 5 bases; unmatched bases: 11. With respect to this clonotype: The antigen is not known.

Material: blood. V is TRBV29-1 and J is TRBJ2-5, with TRBD2 identical over 12 bases. The clonotype comes from a girl between 5 and 17 years old with multiple sclerosis. CDR3 in amino acids: CSVVRASGGASETQYF. The CDR3 DNA follows: TGCAGCGTTGTCCGGGCTAGCGGGGGGGCCTCGGAGACCCAGTACTTC.